Below are 2 T cell receptor beta chains sequenced from a single sample in a study of control samples from healthy donors and cancer patients. The assay was immunoSEQ multiplex PCR, and TCRdb's table has in-frame clones only and misses some. The sample shows about 92,000 clones, approximately 78% of them seen only once. Sequencing input: blood. These receptors all come from a woman in her fifties or sixties in good health.

The chain recombines TRBV28 with TRBJ2-7; D may be TRBD2 (7 bases). The CDR3 has 15 residues. Germline loops: CDR1 MDHEN, CDR2 SYDVKM. V lost 6 bases to trimming and J lost 2 bases, with 17 bases between them. The CDR3 nucleotides are TGTGCCAGCAGCCCTAGGGGGGGCACTCCCTACGAGCAGTACTTC. Its protein product is CASSPRGGTPYEQYF.

This clone was observed once. The rearrangement uses TRBV6-2 or TRBV6-3 and TRBJ2-1; tentative D call: TRBD2 (6 bases). The CDR3 sequence is 14 residues long. Germline V CDR1 and CDR2: MNHEY, SVGEGT. V shed 2 bases and J shed 7 bases, with 12 bases lying between them. The CDR3 protein is CASSYRGLGNEQFF. As DNA, the CDR3 is TGTGCCAGCAGTTACAGGGGACTCGGAAATGAGCAGTTCTTC.